The clone carrying this TCR beta chain was counted between two and nine times. This record comes from a study of blood T cell repertoires in COVID-19. As for the study in general: T cells, B-cell-depleted T cells, or PBMCs supplied cDNA or gDNA.

Germline CDR1 and CDR2: KGHSH and LQKENI. The CDR3 consists of 14 residues. V gave up 2 bases and J gave up 4 bases, with 9 bases separating them. Per the original methods: Amplified reference gene primers provided the basis for estimating nucleated cell counts. Produced via immunoSEQ multiplex PCR; TCRdb's table is partial and in-frame only. From that table come the V and J calls and clone size; the DNA was used to work out D and trimming. The sample lists fewer than 600,000 clones, roughly 90% occurring once. The age range of participants was about 18 to 95 years, with residence in some 25 US areas. Recovered Cohort 3 donors showed two negative PCRs, clearance, or symptom resolution.

Material for sequencing was PBMCs or T cells enriched from blood (not recorded which). This receptor was obtained from a woman aged 40 to 50 who had recovered from COVID-19. The chain joins TRBV18 to TRBJ1-5; no clear D. The CDR3 region has the DNA TGTGCCAGCTCACCAACCGAGGGAAATCAGCCCCAGCATTTT. Its protein is CASSPTEGNQPQHF.